What follows are 16 T cell receptor beta chains derived from one specimen sequenced in a study of blood T cell repertoires in COVID-19. Method: immunoSEQ multiplex PCR; TCRdb's copy keeps in-frame clones and lacks some. The data contain more than 60,000 clones, 84% of them singletons. Material for sequencing was peripheral blood. Source of these receptors: a man in his forties or fifties with acute or convalescent COVID-19.

The chain combines TRBV6-2 or TRBV6-3 with TRBJ1-1; D gene unclear. This CDR3 comprises 14 residues. Germline assignment: CDR1 MNHEY and CDR2 SVGEGT. Deletions cut 3 bases from V and 2 bases from J, with 10 bases between. The CDR3 bases are TGTGCCAGCAGTTATGGAGGTCTAAACACTGAAGCTTTCTTT. It yields the protein CASSYGGLNTEAFF.

The rearrangement links TRBV3-1 (or the pseudogene TRBV3-2) to TRBJ2-7; D perhaps matches TRBD1 (6 bases). Per germline, CDR1 LGHDT and CDR2 YNNKEL (reference sequence). CDR3 length: 14 amino acids. Trimming cost V 10 bases and J 6 bases, with 22 bases left between them. CDR3 residues: CATPTGGFGPEQYF. CDR3 in DNA: TGTGCCACCCCGACAGGCGGTTTCGGTCCCGAGCAGTACTTC.

This chain uses TRBV27 with TRBJ2-7; D gene unclear. Germline V lookup: CDR1 MNHEY, CDR2 SMNVEV (reference sequence). The V gene lost 5 bases and the J gene lost 7 bases, with 18 bases spanning the gap. The CDR3 covers 14 residues. The CDR3, as DNA: TGTGCCAGCAGTACGAGGCCCAGTGATTGGGAGCAGTACTTC. Translated, it gives CASSTRPSDWEQYF.

The V and J genes are TRBV27 and TRBJ1-1; no clear D. The CDR3 runs to 13 residues. Trimming left V 2 bases short and J 1 base short, with 5 bases between. Germline CDR1 reads MNHEY; CDR2 reads SMNVEV (reference sequence). As DNA, the CDR3 is TGTGCCAGCAGTTTAGGAGGGAACACTGAAGCTTTCTTT. It codes for CASSLGGNTEAFF.

The chain combines TRBV19 with TRBJ2-7; 11 bases are shared with TRBD1. Trimming removed 7 bases from V and 3 bases from J; junction bases left unmatched: 8. Germline V gene data show CDR1 as LNHDA and CDR2 as SQIVND (reference sequence). The CDR3 sequence is 15 residues long. The CDR3 DNA is TGTGCCAGTACCAAGCTCGGGACAGGGGGCTACGAGCAGTACTTC. Amino acid sequence: CASTKLGTGGYEQYF.

This clone has only a few counts. The J gene is TRBJ2-4, the V gene TRBV14, with D unresolved. Germline values: CDR1 SGHDN, CDR2 FVKESK. This CDR3 region has 13 residues. The V end lost 4 bases, the J end lost 2 bases, and 6 bases lay between the germline ends. The DNA of the CDR3 is TGTGCCAGCAGCCCCGAGTCCAAAAACATTCAGTACTTC. Its protein is CASSPESKNIQYF.

CDR3 residues: CASSRRTGDSYEQYF. The CDR3 DNA is TGTGCCAGTAGTCGTCGAACAGGAGACTCCTACGAGCAGTACTTC. The V call is TRBV19, the J call TRBJ2-7; a weak D match, TRBD1 (5 bases). The CDR3 runs 15 residues. V gave up 5 bases and J gave up 0 bases, with 14 bases separating them. Germline V gives CDR1 LNHDA, CDR2 SQIVND (reference sequence).

This clone appeared a few times. CDR3 amino acids: CSASGTGFNEQFF. The CDR3 coding sequence is TGCAGCGCCTCCGGGACAGGGTTCAATGAGCAGTTCTTC. The chain has TRBV29-1 and TRBJ2-1; TRBD1 agrees at 9 bases. Germline CDR1 and CDR2: SQVTM and ANQGSEA. Trimming removed 7 bases from V and 6 bases from J; junction bases left unmatched: 7. The CDR3 length is 13 residues.

The chain is built from TRBV3-1 (or the pseudogene TRBV3-2) and TRBJ1-1; a possible D gene is TRBD1 (5 bases). The V gene's germline CDR1 is LGHDT and CDR2 YNNKEL (reference sequence). V was pared by 5 bases and J by 2 bases, with 12 bases between. The CDR3 contains 14 residues. In DNA, the CDR3 is TGTGCCAGCAGCGAGACTCAGGGAAACACTGAAGCTTTCTTT. This gives the protein CASSETQGNTEAFF.

This clone was seen just once. This sequence joins TRBV7-9 and TRBJ2-7; D might be TRBD2 (7 bases). V was trimmed by 6 bases and J by 0 bases, leaving 27 bases between them. CDR3 length equals 19 residues. Germline-derived CDR1 and CDR2 are SEHNR and FQNEAQ (reference sequence). The DNA of the CDR3 is TGTGCCAGCAGTCCTAGGGGGGGCCTGTTTTCCCACCTCTCCTACGAGCAGTACTTC. Protein sequence: CASSPRGGLFSHLSYEQYF.

V usage is TRBV19 and J usage is TRBJ1-6; 7 nucleotides match TRBD1. This CDR3 has 14 amino acids. V was clipped by 1 base and J by 6 bases; unmatched bases: 0. Germline values: CDR1 LNHDA, CDR2 SQIVND (reference sequence). CDR3 loop: CASSIGDSNSPLHF. The CDR3 DNA follows: TGTGCCAGTAGTATAGGGGACAGTAATTCACCCCTCCACTTT.

This chain links TRBV7-9 with TRBJ1-4; 7 nucleotides match TRBD1. The CDR3 has 16 amino acids. Trimming at V came to 4 bases and at J to 1 base, leaving 6 bases not matched to a gene. Germline V gene lookup returns CDR1 SEHNR and CDR2 FQNEAQ (reference sequence). The CDR3 region has the DNA TGTGCCAGCAGCTCAGGACAGGAGAAAACTAATGAAAAACTGTTTTTT. Its translation: CASSSGQEKTNEKLFF.

This chain joins TRBV7-9 and TRBJ1-1; 7 bases agree with TRBD1. The CDR3 has 11 residues. Losses at the gene ends were 5 bases for V and 8 bases for J; bases not matched to a gene: 2. CDR1 and CDR2 from the germline V gene are SEHNR and FQNEAQ (reference sequence). Written as DNA, the CDR3 is TGTGCCAGCAGCCGGGGACAGGAAGCTTTCTTT. This translates into CASSRGQEAFF.

The V call is TRBV24-1, the J call TRBJ1-4, with 8 bases matching TRBD1. Germline loops: CDR1 KGHDR, CDR2 SFDVKD. This CDR3 is built from 14 residues. Germline trimming cut 4 bases from V and 8 bases from J; bases unmatched to any gene: 5. The CDR3 DNA sequence: TGTGCCACCAGTGAAACAGGGGGTGGAGAAAAACTGTTTTTT. Its protein product is CATSETGGGEKLFF.

The chain carries TRBV4-3 and TRBJ2-7; possibly TRBD1 for D (5 bases). Germline-derived CDR1 and CDR2 are LGHNA and YSLEER. The CDR3 is 14 residues long. Trimming cost V 0 bases and J 1 base, with 7 bases left between them. The CDR3 DNA reads as TGCGCCAGCAGCCAAGATAGGGGATCCTACGAGCAGTACTTC. As protein: CASSQDRGSYEQYF.

This sequence joins TRBV7-8 and TRBJ1-2; TRBD1 agrees at 9 bases. V gave up 5 bases and J gave up 8 bases; unmatched junction bases: 9. CDR1 is SGHVS and CDR2 is FQNEAQ in the germline V gene. The CDR3 has 14 amino acids. In DNA form, the CDR3 reads TGTGCCAGCAGCAAGGCGGGACAGGGAAGCGGCTACACCTTC. Translating it yields CASSKAGQGSGYTF. The whole variable domain, filled in from reference TRBV7-8 and TRBJ1-2, reads GAGVSQSPRYKVAKRGQDVALRCDPISGHVSLFWYQQALGQGPEFLTYFQNEAQLDKSGLPSDRFFAERPEGSVSTLKIQRTQQEDSAVYLCASSKAGQGSGYTFGSGTRLTVV.